This T cell receptor beta chain was sequenced during a study of blood T cell repertoires in COVID-19. Trimming took 4 bases from V and 4 from J, leaving 10 bases between them. CDR1 is MDHEN, CDR2 SYDVKM, per germline. This CDR3 is built from 13 residues. As processed by the authors: Estimation of nucleated cell counts was performed using reference gene primer amplification. Libraries were prepared by immunoSEQ multiplex PCR; TCRdb keeps only in-frame clonotypes and omits some of them. V, J and clone size derive from that table, while D and trimming were established from the DNA sequence. The table has 250,000 or so clones, roughly nine tenths seen once; the top ten hold about 10%.

This receptor was identified in a man in his forties with active or convalescent COVID-19. The rearrangement uses TRBV28 and TRBJ1-2; D unclear. What was sequenced was peripheral blood. The CDR3 reads CASSSPESYGYTF. The CDR3 DNA reads as TGTGCCAGCAGTTCCCCCGAGTCCTATGGCTACACCTTC.